Each of the 27 T cell receptor beta chains below was sequenced from the same sample in a study of blood T cells in healthy people across ages. Through a sample-barcoded 5' primer and a J-beta primer mix, a second PCR was run for roughly 7 to 12 cycles. In TCRdb, the 5' RACE reads were re-called with MiXCR into one record per CDR3 protein. The sample carries 700,000 to 800,000 distinct CDR3 sequences, roughly two fifths recorded once. The sequencing input was blood. Receptors were obtained from a woman aged 60-70 years in good health.

This rearrangement joins TRBV21-1 to TRBJ2-7; the tabulated D call, TRBD2, remains unverified against the DNA. TRBV21-1 is annotated as a pseudogene. This CDR3 is 14 amino acids long. Here the CDR3 reads CASSRPPGLAQQYF. CDR3 nucleotides: TGTGCCAGCAGCAGACCCCCGGGACTAGCCCAGCAGTACTTC.

The J gene is TRBJ2-4, the V gene TRBV5-1, with unresolved D. This CDR3 is built from 16 residues. The V end lost 1 base, the J end lost 2 bases, and 13 bases lay between the germline ends. CDR1 SGHRS and CDR2 YFSETQ come from the germline V gene. The CDR3 loop is CASSLHSVGTKNIQYF. The CDR3 nucleotides are TGCGCCAGCAGCTTGCACAGCGTTGGAACCAAAAACATTCAGTACTTC.

This clonotype was found a few times. V usage is TRBV7-2 and J usage is TRBJ1-2; 8 bases align to TRBD1. Trimming removed 3 bases from V and 7 bases from J; junction bases left unmatched: 7. Germline V CDR1 and CDR2: SGHTA, FQGNSA. This CDR3 contains 14 residues. The CDR3 is CASSFGTGGSGYTF. The CDR3 DNA reads TGTGCCAGCAGCTTCGGCACAGGGGGTTCTGGCTACACCTTC.

The chain uses TRBV5-1 and TRBJ1-5, with 11 bases identical to TRBD1. The CDR3 consists of 15 residues. Germline V gene sequence: CDR1 SGHRS, CDR2 YFSETQ. The V gene end was trimmed by 4 bases and the J gene end by 2 bases; junction bases not matched to a gene: 2. The CDR3 sequence: CASSPGQGGNQPQHF. In DNA, the CDR3 is TGCGCCAGCAGCCCGGGACAGGGGGGCAATCAGCCCCAGCATTTT.

This clonotype was counted once. The rearrangement joins TRBV3-1 to TRBJ2-3; TRBD2 aligns across 9 bases. This CDR3 is 15 amino acids long. The junction had 6 bases not matched to a gene; V was cut back by 1 base and J by 7 bases. The germline V gene has CDR1 LGHDT and CDR2 YNNKEL (reference sequence). The CDR3 DNA sequence: TGTGCCAGCAGCCAAGGTAGCGGGGGACCTTATACGCAGTATTTT. Translation gives CASSQGSGGPYTQYF.

The chain has TRBV7-2 and TRBJ2-7; D is uncertain. The CDR3 is made up of 15 amino acids. V was trimmed by 1 base and J by 1 base, leaving 11 bases between them. The V gene's germline CDR1 is SGHTA and CDR2 FQGNSA. For the CDR3, the DNA is TGTGCCAGCAGCTTAGACCGATCCCGGTCCTACGAGCAGTACTTC. Encoded protein: CASSLDRSRSYEQYF.

This clonotype was detected only a few times. The chain employs TRBV5-1 and TRBJ2-5; D tentatively reads TRBD1 or TRBD2 (5 bases each). Trimming pared 4 bases from V and 0 bases from J, leaving 16 bases between. The germline V gene encodes CDR1 SGHRS and CDR2 YFSETQ. This CDR3 contains 16 residues. The CDR3 sequence: CASSEGDGGYQETQYF. The DNA of the CDR3 is TGCGCCAGCAGCGAAGGGGACGGTGGCTACCAAGAGACCCAGTACTTC.

This clonotype was detected only a few times. The rearrangement links TRBV5-6 to TRBJ2-1; D assignment may be TRBD1 or TRBD2 (5 bases each). The germline V gene encodes CDR1 SGHDT and CDR2 YYEEEE. With 4 bases removed from V and 0 bases from J, the gap between germline ends came to 14 bases. The CDR3 totals 16 residues. In DNA form, the CDR3 reads TGTGCCAGCAGCGTCGGTCAAGGGACCTCCTACAATGAGCAGTTCTTC. Translated: CASSVGQGTSYNEQFF.

The rearrangement uses TRBV12-3 or TRBV12-4 and TRBJ2-7, with D maybe TRBD1 (6 bases). The germline V and J ends were trimmed by 6 bases and 12 bases, with 18 bases remaining between them. The CDR3 spans 12 residues. CDR3 loop: CASSEGVYVLYF. CDR3 in DNA: TGTGCCAGCAGCGAGGGGGTTTACGTTCTGTACTTC.

CDR3 nucleotides: TGCAGTGCTAGCTCGGCTGAGCAGTTCTTC. Residues: CSASSAEQFF. V gene TRBV20-1 combines with J gene TRBJ2-1; D unclear. The CDR3 runs to 10 residues. Trimming took 3 bases from V and 9 from J, leaving 6 bases between them. The germline gives CDR1 DFQATT, CDR2 SNEGSKA (reference sequence).

This clonotype was counted ten times or more. J is TRBJ2-5 and V is TRBV7-2; D is possibly TRBD2 (5 bases). CDR3 length equals 13 residues. Germline CDR1 reads SGHTA; CDR2 reads FQGNSA. V lost 4 bases to trimming and J lost 4 bases, with 10 bases between them. In DNA form, the CDR3 reads TGTGCCAGCAGCTCCCCGGGATTAGAGACCCAGTACTTC. Encoded protein: CASSSPGLETQYF.

This clonotype appeared once. This chain connects TRBV6-5 to TRBJ1-4; TRBD1 might be the D (5 bases). The V gene's germline CDR1 is MNHEY and CDR2 SVGAGI. Trimming stripped 0 bases from V and 7 bases from J, with 12 bases between. This CDR3 spans 15 amino acids. CDR3 nucleotide sequence: TGTGCCAGCAGTTACTCGCCAGGGAGGTTTGAAAAACTGTTTTTT. Protein product: CASSYSPGRFEKLFF.

The chain employs TRBV9 and TRBJ1-1; D is ambiguous. CDR3 size: 14 residues. Germline V gene lookup returns CDR1 SGDLS and CDR2 YYNGEE. The V and J ends lost 6 bases and 1 base respectively, with 13 bases between them. The CDR3 is CASTYLPKNTEAFF. In DNA form, the CDR3 reads TGTGCCAGCACCTATCTTCCGAAGAACACTGAAGCTTTCTTT.

This clonotype was recorded a few times. V is TRBV7-8 and J is TRBJ2-1; TRBD2 aligns across 8 bases. Germline CDR1 and CDR2: SGHVS and FQNEAQ. The ends lost 0 bases at V and 10 bases at J; junction bases unmatched: 5. The CDR3 spans 14 residues. This CDR3 is CASSLAPTSDEQFF. DNA for the CDR3: TGTGCCAGCAGCTTAGCCCCGACTAGCGACGAGCAGTTCTTC.

A word on this clonotype: A read error may be the cause here, since a much bigger clone is one base away. V is TRBV29-1 and J is TRBJ2-3; 14 bases map to TRBD2. In germline, CDR1 is SQVTM, CDR2 ANQGSEA. This CDR3 contains 14 residues. The CDR3 loop is CSVTSGGGAGTRYF. CDR3 bases: TGCAGCGTGACTAGCGGGGGGGGCGCCGGTACGCGGTATTTT.

The rearrangement links TRBV4-1 to TRBJ2-7, with D maybe TRBD2 (5 bases). Looked up from germline, CDR1 is MGHRA and CDR2 is YSYEKL. V was clipped by 2 bases and J by 2 bases, with 10 bases between them. The CDR3 has 14 residues. As DNA, the CDR3 is TGCGCCAGCAGCCAAACCCGGGAAGCCTACGAGCAGTACTTC. This encodes CASSQTREAYEQYF.

The chain carries TRBV18 and TRBJ2-1, with D possibly being TRBD1 (6 bases). The V end was cut by 3 bases, the J end by 9 bases, with 18 bases between. The CDR3 sequence is 15 residues long. Germline assignment: CDR1 KGHSH and CDR2 LQKENI. The CDR3 DNA reads TGTGCCAGCTCACCTCTACAGGGACAAGAGAGTGAGCAGTTCTTC. It codes for CASSPLQGQESEQFF.

This sequence joins TRBV29-1 and TRBJ2-3; D gene unclear. Between the trimmed V and J ends, which lost 6 bases and 6 bases, there was a span of 7 bases. CDR1 and CDR2 from the germline V gene are SQVTM and ANQGSEA. This CDR3 is built from 10 residues. CDR3 residues: CSVWKDTQYF. In nucleotides, the CDR3 is TGCAGCGTGTGGAAGGATACGCAGTATTTT.

Concerning this clonotype itself: A clone one base away is much larger, so this may be a read error. The V call is TRBV15, the J call TRBJ2-5, with D hard to call. This CDR3 has 13 amino acids. Germline assignment: CDR1 LNHNV and CDR2 YYDKDF (reference sequence). CDR3 in DNA: TGTGCCACCAGCATTTTCCACCAAGAGATCCAGTACTTC. Its translation: CATSIFHQEIQYF.

The rearrangement joins TRBV3-1 to TRBJ1-2; unclear D gene. Germline CDR1 is LGHDT and CDR2 is YNNKEL (reference sequence). CDR3 length: 14 amino acids. Trimming took 4 bases from V and 4 from J, leaving 13 bases between them. The CDR3 sequence is CASSLRHNGYGYTF. The CDR3 nucleotides read TGTGCCAGCAGCCTCCGACACAACGGCTATGGCTACACCTTC.

This clonotype was seen more than once but under ten times. The V call is TRBV20-1, the J call TRBJ2-3; TRBD2 is a possible D gene (5 bases). Germline V CDR1 and CDR2: DFQATT, SNEGSKA (reference sequence). The CDR3 is made up of 14 amino acids. The ends were cut back, 2 bases at V and 5 bases at J, with 14 bases in the middle. The CDR3 DNA reads as TGCAGTGCTAGACTTCAGGATCGGGGAGATACGCAGTATTTT. Amino acid sequence: CSARLQDRGDTQYF.

The chain employs TRBV28 and TRBJ2-7; D unclear. Germline loops: CDR1 MDHEN, CDR2 SYDVKM. The V end lost 7 bases, the J end lost 0 bases, and 22 bases lay between the germline ends. The CDR3 runs to 17 residues. This CDR3 reads CASTSLSAGPGSYEQYF. CDR3 nucleotides: TGTGCCAGCACCTCTCTTTCTGCTGGCCCGGGCTCCTACGAGCAGTACTTC.

The rearrangement uses TRBV6-5 and TRBJ1-2; D perhaps matches TRBD1 (6 bases). Trimming cost V 2 bases and J 4 bases, with 8 bases left between them. The CDR3 sequence is 13 residues long. Germline lookup yields CDR1 MNHEY and CDR2 SVGAGI. CDR3 residues: CASSYTGTYGYTF. CDR3 DNA sequence: TGTGCCAGCAGTTACACAGGGACCTATGGCTACACCTTC.

This clonotype was seen more than once but under ten times. The V and J genes are TRBV20-1 and TRBJ2-1; 8 nucleotides align to TRBD2. V was pared by 3 bases and J by 9 bases, with 16 bases of the junction left unmatched. This CDR3 is built from 16 residues. Looked up from germline, CDR1 is DFQATT and CDR2 is SNEGSKA (reference sequence). This CDR3 reads CSARVREDWERSEQFF. Here the CDR3 DNA reads TGCAGTGCTAGGGTGCGGGAGGATTGGGAACGGAGTGAGCAGTTCTTC.

This chain joins TRBV6-5 and TRBJ1-1; 7 nucleotides match TRBD1. V was clipped by 6 bases and J by 1 base; unmatched bases: 8. The CDR3 length is 15 residues. Germline CDR1 and CDR2: MNHEY and SVGAGI. DNA of the CDR3: TGTGCCAGCAGGAAAAACAGGGGTTGGAACACTGAAGCTTTCTTT. This encodes CASRKNRGWNTEAFF.

There are a few counts of this clonotype. The chain couples TRBV29-1 to TRBJ2-7; possibly TRBD1 for D (6 bases). Germline CDR1 and CDR2: SQVTM and ANQGSEA. V was trimmed by 6 bases and J by 2 bases, leaving 20 bases between them. The CDR3 is made up of 15 amino acids. CDR3 DNA sequence: TGCAGCGTACGGGGTGCGGCCTCAGGGGCCTACGAGCAGTACTTC. It encodes CSVRGAASGAYEQYF.

The chain is built from TRBV11-3 and TRBJ2-7, with TRBD2 as a possible D gene (7 bases). The CDR3 has 15 amino acids. In germline, CDR1 is SGHNT, CDR2 YENEEA. V lost 4 bases and J 5 bases, leaving 18 bases between the germline ends. CDR3: CASSSRKGGDDEQYF. In DNA, the CDR3 is TGTGCCAGCAGCTCCCGGAAAGGGGGGGACGACGAGCAGTACTTC.